This T cell receptor beta chain was identified during a study of CD8 T cells in ankylosing spondylitis. Study-wide points: Reportedly, significant enrichment of disease-linked clones occurred in matched ankylosing spondylitis synovial fluid. Some motif variants had been reported before (in reactive arthritis synovial fluid and blood). Blood from ankylosing spondylitis patients appeared to carry a characteristic roughly eight-variant TCR beta motif.

This CDR3 contains 16 residues. Losses at the gene ends were 2 bases for V and 6 bases for J; bases not matched to a gene: 7. Germline CDR1 and CDR2: SGHTA and FQGNSA. Construction of TCR beta libraries was performed using quantitative 5'-RACE with molecular barcodes. TCRdb fed the 5' RACE reads into MiXCR, producing one record per CDR3 protein. Seen here are over 200,000 distinct CDR3 sequences, 10% observed once, and the top ten hold roughly a fifth. Points on this clonotype: Antigen unknown.

The sequence was collected from a male donor with ankylosing spondylitis or in good health (not recorded which). The sample was blood, either unsorted or a sorted T cell fraction (not recorded which). V is TRBV7-2 and J is TRBJ1-5, with TRBD1 matching 10 bases. The CDR3 coding sequence is TGTGCCAGCAGCTTATCGGCGGGACAGGGGATTCAGCCCCAGCATTTT. Amino acids: CASSLSAGQGIQPQHF. Using reference TRBV7-2 and TRBJ1-5 for the parts outside the CDR3, the full variable domain is GAGVSQSPSNKVTEKGKDVELRCDPISGHTALYWYRQSLGQGLEFLIYFQGNSAPDKSGLPSDRFSAERTGGSVSTLTIQRTQQEDSAVYLCASSLSAGQGIQPQHFGDGTRLSIL.